A single T cell receptor (beta chain) is shown here with its context. Vbeta (60) and Jbeta (13) primers were used in the PCR. Here immunoSEQ multiplex PCR was the method, and the copy in TCRdb shows in-frame clones only, minus some. The sample holds about 120,000 clones; about 83% are singletons and the top ten take around 3%. The data were obtained in a study of cytomegalovirus exposure and HLA in healthy donors. Across the study: Earlier work reported 90 million to 120 million unique TCR beta sequences from 150 million to 200 million T cells.

V was clipped by 6 bases and J by 7 bases; unmatched bases: 4. CDR3 length: 12 amino acids. Germline CDR1 LNHDA, CDR2 SQIVND (reference sequence). This receptor was identified in a middle-aged woman in good health and CMV-seropositive. V usage is TRBV19 and J usage is TRBJ2-7; TRBD2 aligns across 9 bases. The sample comprised PBMCs. DNA of the CDR3: TGTGCCAGTAGATCCGGACTAGCGGAGCAGTACTTC. Translation: CASRSGLAEQYF.